The sequence of this T cell receptor beta chain was determined in a study of blood T cell repertoires in COVID-19 (dated by TCRdb to the early 2020s). Context from the whole study: Samples from collaborators originated in the United States, Italy and Spain and spanned both the acute and convalescent phases of COVID-19. The material from the prospective study consisted of cDNA or gDNA derived from T cells, B-cell-depleted T cells, or PBMCs. Deeply sampled blood TCRbeta repertoires from subjects exposed to, actively infected with, or recovered from COVID-19 were included in the dataset. The repertoires were made available in a free public database intended to serve as a resource for research on the immune response to SARS-CoV-2. Samples were obtained from the ongoing ImmuneRACE study (first 160 participants) and from some 1,300 subjects provided by 6 global collaborators. A de-identified subject ID, COVID-19 status, age in years and sex were almost always included in the sample metadata. HLA class I and class II types, where available, came from metadata supplied by the sample provider rather than from assay-based typing.

Overall study outcomes, separate from this receptor: The quantity of clinical and demographic metadata differed by source and by participant and was supplied without curation.

One collaborating source in Seattle enrolled patients while the patients were actively infected and followed the patients over time throughout the course of disease. Each collaborating institution followed its own protocols to collect whole blood in K2EDTA tubes. For TCRbeta analysis, collaborators shipped samples in one of three forms: frozen whole blood, isolated PBMCs, or DNA extracted from either of those sample types. TCRbeta CDR3 regions were amplified from genomic DNA using the immunoSEQ Assay, a bias-controlled multiplex PCR. Per the authors' processing: Nucleated cell counts per sample were estimated from amplification of reference gene primers within the assay. To quantify the absolute abundance of each unique TCRbeta CDR3 rearrangement, sequence reads were collapsed and filtered. For each sample, productive Simpson clonality was calculated as the square root of Simpson's diversity index over productive rearrangements. TCRdb limited this immuneACCESS table to in-frame rearrangements with V and J called. A share of clones is missing; checked studies link under half to unresolved V genes, and the rest is unexplained. The V and J calls and clone size were taken over from that table, and D and trimming were inferred from the DNA. For this sample the table gives under 250,000 clones, of which 90% to 95% were detected only once. The ten biggest clones cover more than 0.7% of the sample.

Comment on this clone: Its antigen is still unknown. Per-base qualities were not stored, and no clone one base away is much larger.

V is reduced by 5 bases and J by 3 bases, leaving a spacing of 15 bases between them. The CDR3 measures 15 amino acids from cysteine to phenylalanine. Only the CDR3 DNA stays, 45 bases, in frame from base 1. CDR1 SGHVS and CDR2 FQNEAQ were looked up in the germline V gene. This receptor chain uses TRBV7-8 and TRBJ2-3, and the D gene may be TRBD2, 5 bases matching. Input material: peripheral blood. The TCR originated in a man in his 60s with COVID-19, enrolled during active disease. The DNA sequence follows: TGTGCCAGCAGCATACGTCTAAGCGGAACAGATACGCAGTATTTT. It translates as CASSIRLSGTDTQYF.